This T cell receptor beta chain appears in the sequencing data of a study of T-cell reconstitution after alpha-beta-depleted transplantation in children. TCRbeta library construction was performed incorporating unique molecular identifiers. TCRdb re-called the PCR reads through MiXCR, storing one row per CDR3 protein. This sample has 300,000 or so distinct CDR3 sequences, with over 8% found just once. This clonotype was counted only a few times. Germline V gene lookup returns CDR1 DFQATT and CDR2 SNEGSKA (reference sequence). CDR3 size: 12 residues. V lost 3 bases and J lost 5, with 10 bases in between.

This clonotype originated in a human donor who donated a stem cell graft to a child with SCID. The gene calls are TRBV20-1 and TRBJ2-5; D may correspond to TRBD1 or TRBD2 (5 bases each). Source: PBMCs from the stem cell graft donor, taken from the stem cell graft. Here the CDR3 DNA reads TGCAGTGCTAGTTTGGGGGTCGAGACCCAGTACTTC. Protein: CSASLGVETQYF.